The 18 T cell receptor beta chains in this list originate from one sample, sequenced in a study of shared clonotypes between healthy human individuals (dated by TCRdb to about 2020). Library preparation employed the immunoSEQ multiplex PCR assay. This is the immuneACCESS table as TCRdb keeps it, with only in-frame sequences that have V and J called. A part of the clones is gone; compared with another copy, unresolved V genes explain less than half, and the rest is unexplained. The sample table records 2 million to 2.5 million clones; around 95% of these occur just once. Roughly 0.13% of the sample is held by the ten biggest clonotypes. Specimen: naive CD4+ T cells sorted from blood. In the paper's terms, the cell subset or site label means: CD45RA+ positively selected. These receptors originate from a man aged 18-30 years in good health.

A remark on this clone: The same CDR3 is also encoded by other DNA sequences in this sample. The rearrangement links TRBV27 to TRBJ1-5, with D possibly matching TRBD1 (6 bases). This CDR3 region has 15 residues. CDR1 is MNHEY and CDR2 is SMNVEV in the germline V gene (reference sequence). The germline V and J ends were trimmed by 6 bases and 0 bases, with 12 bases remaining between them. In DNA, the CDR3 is TGTGCCAGCAGGACAGGCGGATATAGCAATCAGCCCCAGCATTTT. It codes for CASRTGGYSNQPQHF.

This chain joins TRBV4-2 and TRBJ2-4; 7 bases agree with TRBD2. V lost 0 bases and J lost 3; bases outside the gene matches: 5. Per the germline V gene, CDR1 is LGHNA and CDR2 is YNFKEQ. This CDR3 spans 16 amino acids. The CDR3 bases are TGTGCCAGCAGCCAAGAAGGAGCGGGAAGCAAAAACATTCAGTACTTC. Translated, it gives CASSQEGAGSKNIQYF.

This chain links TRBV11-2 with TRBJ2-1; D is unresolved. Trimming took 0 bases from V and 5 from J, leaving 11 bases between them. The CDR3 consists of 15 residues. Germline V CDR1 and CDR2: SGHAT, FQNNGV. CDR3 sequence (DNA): TGTGCCAGCAGCTTAGATCAAAGGGTAGACAATGAGCAGTTCTTC. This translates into CASSLDQRVDNEQFF.

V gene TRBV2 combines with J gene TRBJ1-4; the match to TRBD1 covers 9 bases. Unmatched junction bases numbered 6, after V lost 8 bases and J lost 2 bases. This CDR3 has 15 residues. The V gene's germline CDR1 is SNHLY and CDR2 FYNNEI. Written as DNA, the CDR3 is TGTGCCAGCCGGACAGGGGTATTGACTAATGAAAAACTGTTTTTT. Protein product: CASRTGVLTNEKLFF. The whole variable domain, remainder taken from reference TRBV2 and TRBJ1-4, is EPEVTQTPSHQVTQMGQEVILRCVPISNHLYFYWYRQILGQKVEFLVSFYNNEISEKSEIFDDQFSVERPDGSNFTLKIRSTKLEDSAMYFCASRTGVLTNEKLFFGSGTQLSVL.

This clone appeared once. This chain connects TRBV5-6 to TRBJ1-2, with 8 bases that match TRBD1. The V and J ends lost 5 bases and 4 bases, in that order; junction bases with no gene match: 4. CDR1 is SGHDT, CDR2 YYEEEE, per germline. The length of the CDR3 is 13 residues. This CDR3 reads CASRRTGGYGYTF. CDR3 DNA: TGTGCCAGCAGGAGAACAGGGGGCTATGGCTACACCTTC.

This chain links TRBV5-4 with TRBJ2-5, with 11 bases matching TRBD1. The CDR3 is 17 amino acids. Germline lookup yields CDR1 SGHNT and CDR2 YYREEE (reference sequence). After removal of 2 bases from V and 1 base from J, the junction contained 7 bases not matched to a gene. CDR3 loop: CASSFGGQGALQETQYF. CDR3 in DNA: TGTGCCAGCAGCTTCGGAGGACAGGGGGCTCTCCAAGAGACCCAGTACTTC. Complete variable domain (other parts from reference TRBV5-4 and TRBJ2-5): ETGVTQSPTHLIKTRGQQVTLRCSSQSGHNTVSWYQQALGQGPQFIFQYYREEENGRGNFPPRFSGLQFPNYSSELNVNALELDDSALYLCASSFGGQGALQETQYFGPGTRLLVL.

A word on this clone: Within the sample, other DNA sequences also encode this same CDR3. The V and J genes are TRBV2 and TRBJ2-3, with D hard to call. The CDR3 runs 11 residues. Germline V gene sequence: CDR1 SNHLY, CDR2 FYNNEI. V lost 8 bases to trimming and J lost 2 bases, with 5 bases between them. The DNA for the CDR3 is TGTGCCAGCGGCATCACAGATACGCAGTATTTT. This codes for CASGITDTQYF.

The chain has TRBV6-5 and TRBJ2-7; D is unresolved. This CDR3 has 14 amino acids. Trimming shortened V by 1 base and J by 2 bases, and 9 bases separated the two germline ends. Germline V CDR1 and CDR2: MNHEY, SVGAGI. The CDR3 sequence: CASSYFVGTYEQYF. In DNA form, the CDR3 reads TGTGCCAGCAGTTACTTCGTAGGGACCTACGAGCAGTACTTC.

The CDR3 coding sequence is TGTGCCATCAGTGAGGGTAGCGGGAGTACCGATGAGCAGTTCTTC. Its translation: CAISEGSGSTDEQFF. The rearrangement uses TRBV10-3 and TRBJ2-1; TRBD2 aligns across 9 bases. Germline V lookup: CDR1 ENHRY, CDR2 SYGVKD. V shed 2 bases, J shed 8 bases, and the junction held 7 bases outside the gene matches. The CDR3 is 15 residues long.

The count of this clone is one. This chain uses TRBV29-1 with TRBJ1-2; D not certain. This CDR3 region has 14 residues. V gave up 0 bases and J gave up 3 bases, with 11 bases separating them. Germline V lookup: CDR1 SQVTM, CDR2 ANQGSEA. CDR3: CSVEDGQSHYGYTF. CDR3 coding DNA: TGCAGCGTTGAAGACGGGCAGTCTCACTATGGCTACACCTTC.

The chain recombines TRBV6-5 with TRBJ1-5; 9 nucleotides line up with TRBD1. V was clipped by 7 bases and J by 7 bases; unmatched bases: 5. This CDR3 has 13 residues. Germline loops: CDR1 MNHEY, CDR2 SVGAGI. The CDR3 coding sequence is TGTGCCAGCAACAGGGGGCCTCAACAGCCCCAGCATTTT. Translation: CASNRGPQQPQHF.

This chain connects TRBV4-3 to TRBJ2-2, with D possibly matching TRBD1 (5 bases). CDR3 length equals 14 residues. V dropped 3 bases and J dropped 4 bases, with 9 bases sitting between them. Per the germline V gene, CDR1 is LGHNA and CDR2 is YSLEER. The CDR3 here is CASSQARGTGELFF. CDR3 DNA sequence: TGCGCCAGCAGCCAGGCTAGGGGCACCGGGGAGCTGTTTTTT.

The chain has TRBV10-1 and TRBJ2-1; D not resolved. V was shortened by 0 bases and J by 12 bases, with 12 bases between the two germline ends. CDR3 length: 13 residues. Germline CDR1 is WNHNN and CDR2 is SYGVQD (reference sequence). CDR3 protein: CASSESLNLGQFF. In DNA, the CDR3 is TGCGCCAGCAGTGAGTCTTTGAATTTAGGGCAGTTCTTC.

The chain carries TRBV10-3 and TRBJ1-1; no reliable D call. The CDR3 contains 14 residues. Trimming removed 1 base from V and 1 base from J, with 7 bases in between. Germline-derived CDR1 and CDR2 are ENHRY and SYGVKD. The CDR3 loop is CAISELSGNTEAFF. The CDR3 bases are TGTGCCATCAGTGAGTTGTCAGGGAACACTGAAGCTTTCTTT.

The CDR3 here is CASSWDRGWEKLFF. The CDR3 coding sequence is TGTGCCAGCAGCTGGGACAGGGGATGGGAAAAACTGTTTTTT. This chain joins TRBV5-4 and TRBJ1-4, with TRBD1 identical over 10 bases. The CDR3 sequence is 14 residues long. Per the germline V gene, CDR1 is SGHNT and CDR2 is YYREEE (reference sequence). The J segment lost 8 bases and the V segment lost 3 bases, leaving 4 bases of the junction unmatched.

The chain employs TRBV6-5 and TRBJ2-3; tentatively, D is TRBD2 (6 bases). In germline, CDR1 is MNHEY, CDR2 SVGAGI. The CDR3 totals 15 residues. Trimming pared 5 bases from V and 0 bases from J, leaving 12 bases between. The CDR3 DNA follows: TGTGCCAGCAGTACCTTTGCGGGGAGCACAGATACGCAGTATTTT. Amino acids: CASSTFAGSTDTQYF.

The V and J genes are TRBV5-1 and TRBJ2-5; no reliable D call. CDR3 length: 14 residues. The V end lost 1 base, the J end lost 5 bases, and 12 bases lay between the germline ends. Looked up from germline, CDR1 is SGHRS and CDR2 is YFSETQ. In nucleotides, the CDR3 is TGCGCCAGCAGCTTGAATCACCTCGGGGAGACCCAGTACTTC. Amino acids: CASSLNHLGETQYF.

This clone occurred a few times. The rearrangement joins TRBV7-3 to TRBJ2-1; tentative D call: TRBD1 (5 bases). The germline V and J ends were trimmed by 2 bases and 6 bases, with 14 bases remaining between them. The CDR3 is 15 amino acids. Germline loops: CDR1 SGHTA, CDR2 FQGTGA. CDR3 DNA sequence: TGTGCCAGCAGCTTATGGCCAGGGTACGGCAATGAGCAGTTCTTC. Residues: CASSLWPGYGNEQFF.